This T cell receptor (beta chain) was obtained from a study of circulating tumor DNA in untreated peripheral T-cell lymphoma. V lost 3 bases and J lost 0, with 11 bases in between. This CDR3 has 15 residues. Germline CDR1 is LNHDA and CDR2 is SQIVND (reference sequence). Clones were sequenced by immunoSEQ multiplex PCR, and TCRdb holds only the in-frame ones, with some missing. Of about 7,000 clones listed, around four fifths are singletons. The sample taken for sequencing was tumor tissue. This chain uses TRBV19 with TRBJ1-1; D may be TRBD1 (5 bases). This TCR was recovered from a human donor with peripheral T-cell lymphoma. The CDR3 reads CASSMTDVLNTEAFF. The CDR3 DNA reads as TGTGCCAGTAGTATGACAGATGTGCTGAACACTGAAGCTTTCTTT. The variable domain in full, completed from reference TRBV19 and TRBJ1-1, reads DGGITQSPKYLFRKEGQNVTLSCEQNLNHDAMYWYRQDPGQGLRLIYYSQIVNDFQKGDIAEGYSVSREKKESFPLTVTSAQKNPTAFYLCASSMTDVLNTEAFFGQGTRLTVV.